Reported below is one T cell receptor beta chain. This sample was included in a study of glioma-infiltrating T cells after dendritic cell vaccination. As for the study in general: Patients received autologous tumor lysate-pulsed dendritic cell vaccination between about 2003 and 2012.

Primers: 60 V beta forward and 13 J beta reverse. Libraries were prepared by immunoSEQ multiplex PCR; TCRdb keeps only in-frame clonotypes and omits some of them. This table has tens of thousands of clones, 90% appearing once. From germline, CDR1 is MNHNS and CDR2 SASEGT. The CDR3 length is 14 residues. V lost 2 bases to trimming and J lost 2 bases, with 10 bases between them. This TCR came from a human donor with glioblastoma. The sequencing used blood, collected before dendritic cell vaccination. V and J are TRBV6-1 and TRBJ2-7; unclear D gene. CDR3 nucleotide sequence: TGTGCCAGCAGTGAAAGTTTTGGGCCCTACGAGCAGTACTTC. It translates to CASSESFGPYEQYF.